This is a list of T cell receptor beta chains from one sample in a study of blood T cell repertoires in COVID-19. Sequenced by immunoSEQ multiplex PCR; TCRdb stores in-frame clones only, minus some. Of about 280,000 clones in the sample, approximately 88% were seen once. The sequenced sample was peripheral blood. Receptor source: a man between 18 and 29 years old with active or convalescent COVID-19. Both conserved end residues are part of each CDR3. D genes are given only for firm matches. The size entry is marked missing in some rows and otherwise reads once, few, many or a size class.

V	D	size	J	CDR3	DNA
TRBV6-2/TRBV6-3	NA	NA	TRBJ1-1	CASSYLQAPERAFF	TGTGCCAGCAGTTACCTACAGGCCCCAGAACGGGCTTTCTTT
TRBV2	NA	NA	TRBJ1-2	CASSNHEKPDSPINYGYTF	TGTGCCAGCAGTAACCACGAGAAACCGGACAGCCCGATTAACTATGGCTACACCTTC
TRBV15	NA	NA	TRBJ1-2	CATSRDKGQGYYGYTF	TGTGCCACCAGCAGAGATAAAGGGCAGGGGTACTATGGCTACACCTTC
TRBV10-2	NA	NA	TRBJ2-7	CASLRGNYEQYF	TGCGCCAGCCTCAGGGGAAATTACGAGCAGTACTTC
TRBV6-5	NA	NA	TRBJ2-2	CASKQGVITGELFF	TGTGCCAGTAAACAGGGCGTAATCACCGGGGAGCTGTTTTTT
TRBV6-2/TRBV6-3	NA	NA	TRBJ1-2	CASSHRDPYGYTF	TGTGCCAGCAGTCACAGGGATCCCTATGGCTACACCTTC
TRBV10-1	TRBD1	few	TRBJ1-5	CAFGTGAFFGNQPQHF	TGCGCCTTTGGGACAGGGGCTTTTTTTGGCAATCAGCCCCAGCATTTT
TRBV7-9	TRBD1	NA	TRBJ2-2	CASSLVGGNTGELFF	TGTGCCAGCAGCTTAGTAGGGGGCAACACCGGGGAGCTGTTTTTT
TRBV6-1	TRBD1	NA	TRBJ1-1	CASSEFGGTGGKSTEAFF	TGTGCCAGCAGTGAATTCGGGGGGACAGGGGGCAAGAGCACTGAAGCTTTCTTT
TRBV27	TRBD2	NA	TRBJ2-5	CASSSERGWGQETQYF	TGTGCCAGCAGTTCCGAGCGGGGGTGGGGACAAGAGACCCAGTACTTC
TRBV6-2/TRBV6-3	TRBD1	NA	TRBJ1-1	CASSYLTSYKQGLNTEAFF	TGTGCCAGCAGTTACCTAACCTCATATAAACAGGGGCTGAACACTGAAGCTTTCTTT
TRBV19	NA	NA	TRBJ1-2	CASSIGSSHNYGYTF	TGTGCCAGTAGTATAGGGTCCAGTCATAACTATGGCTACACCTTC
TRBV12-3/TRBV12-4	TRBD1	once	TRBJ1-2	CASSSGTGLGYTF	TGTGCCAGCAGTTCCGGGACAGGGCTTGGCTACACCTTC
TRBV6-4	NA	NA	TRBJ1-6	CASSEGADNISPLHF	TGTGCCAGCAGTGAGGGGGCGGACAATATCTCACCCCTCCACTTT
TRBV6-5	TRBD1	NA	TRBJ1-2	CASNGQGWNYGYTF	TGTGCCAGCAATGGACAGGGGTGGAACTATGGCTACACCTTC
TRBV10-2	NA	NA	TRBJ2-1	CASKAGAIDLQFF	TGCGCCAGCAAAGCAGGCGCAATCGACCTACAGTTCTTC
TRBV5-6	NA	NA	TRBJ2-7	CASSPDVTGSHEQYF	TGTGCCAGCAGCCCGGACGTAACAGGGTCCCACGAGCAGTACTTC
TRBV6-1	TRBD1	NA	TRBJ2-5	CASSEGQRETQYF	TGTGCCAGCAGTGAGGGACAGCGAGAGACCCAGTACTTC
TRBV19	NA	NA	TRBJ1-2	CASSIPGGGANYGYTF	TGTGCCAGTAGTATCCCCGGTGGCGGGGCTAACTATGGCTACACCTTC
TRBV5-3	NA	NA	TRBJ1-4	CARSLRTHPSTNEKLFF	TGTGCCAGAAGCTTGAGGACTCACCCCTCAACTAATGAAAAACTGTTTTTT
TRBV19	TRBD1	NA	TRBJ2-4	CASSIEAGGVLGKNIQYF	TGTGCCAGTAGTATAGAGGCAGGGGGCGTTTTGGGCAAAAACATTCAGTACTTC
TRBV5-5	NA	few	TRBJ1-2	CASSFREGYGYTF	TGTGCCAGCAGCTTCCGGGAGGGATATGGCTACACCTTC
TRBV12-3/TRBV12-4	NA	NA	TRBJ2-7	CASSLGSEQYF	TGTGCCAGCAGTTTAGGTAGCGAGCAGTACTTC
TRBV6-5	NA	NA	TRBJ1-5	CASSYSRGTNQPQHF	TGTGCCAGCAGTTACTCTAGGGGAACCAATCAGCCCCAGCATTTT
TRBV6-4	TRBD2	NA	TRBJ2-1	CASSVSGGRYNEQFF	TGTGCCAGCAGTGTAAGCGGGGGGCGCTACAATGAGCAGTTCTTC
TRBV7-2	NA	NA	TRBJ1-2	CASSLDFVGARGYTF	TGTGCCAGCAGCTTAGATTTTGTGGGGGCGCGGGGCTACACCTTC
TRBV24-1	NA	NA	TRBJ2-1	CATSDPRDEQFF	TGTGCCACCAGTGACCCTAGAGATGAGCAGTTCTTC
TRBV7-8	NA	once	TRBJ1-2	CASSSPDSYGYTF	TGTGCCAGCAGCTCTCCGGACAGCTATGGCTACACCTTC
TRBV5-1	TRBD2	NA	TRBJ2-5	CASSLEGLAQETQYF	TGCGCCAGCAGCTTGGAGGGACTAGCGCAAGAGACCCAGTACTTC